This TCR beta chain was profiled in a study of T cell repertoires and Cas9 in healthy adults. About the research overall: SpCas9-reactive CD4 and CD8 T cells were characterized for potency, cytotoxicity and lineage. Study-wide findings and caveats: Reportedly, SpCas9-reactive effector T cell proliferation and function were mitigated by SpCas9-reactive Tregs in vitro.

Germline V gene sequence: CDR1 ENHRY, CDR2 SYGVKD. The CDR3 sequence is 14 residues long. V was clipped by 0 bases and J by 2 bases, with 7 bases between them. The data were produced by immunoSEQ multiplex PCR, yet TCRdb's version contains in-frame clones alone and is incomplete. The sample records tens of thousands of clones, around 90% being singletons. Remarks on this clone: What it binds is not known.

Sequencing was done on a sample of CD4+ effector T cells (CD127+, CD25-, CD137-, CD154-) from PBMCs; culture status not recorded. The TCR originated in a human donor in good health. This chain connects TRBV10-3 to TRBJ2-5; the D is unclear. This CDR3 is CAISESNRQETQYF. CDR3 bases: TGTGCCATCAGTGAGTCGAACAGACAAGAGACCCAGTACTTC.